This T cell receptor (beta chain) originates from a study of Ad26.COV2.S vaccination and SARS-CoV-2 variants. In the study overall: A COV1001 Ad26.COV2.S trial-arm participant provided the sample. Study-wide points: Spike-specific TCR breadth was greater after Ad26.COV2.S than placebo. Analyses of TCR breadth and depth may have underestimated total T cell responses.

Points on this clone: Its antigen remains unidentified.

Sample treatment: roughly 20 received Ad26.COV2.S at low or high dose, single or two shots; about 5 received placebo; per-sample allocation not given. Day 63 following the first vaccine or placebo injection was when the samples were taken. CDR3 length: 17 amino acids. Unmatched junction bases numbered 6, after V lost 0 bases and J lost 6 bases. The V gene's germline CDR1 is LNHNV and CDR2 YYDKDF (reference sequence). Repertoires were generated with immunoSEQ multiplex PCR, while TCRdb's copy carries only in-frame clones and drops some. The repertoire includes around 450,000 clones, approximately 90% of them detected once, and 9% to 15% sits in the top ten.

The specimen comprised peripheral blood, sampled in a trial of Ad26.COV2.S vaccine versus placebo. The receptor's source is a person aged 18-60 years who received the Ad26.COV2.S COVID-19 vaccine or a placebo. The J gene is TRBJ2-1, the V gene TRBV15, with 12 bases matching TRBD2. DNA of the CDR3: TGTGCCACCAGCAGAGATTGGGGGACTAGCGGGCCCAATGAGCAGTTCTTC. Its translation is CATSRDWGTSGPNEQFF.